Listed below are T cell receptor beta chains from one sample, sequenced in a study of glioma-infiltrating T cells. TCRdb ran MiXCR on the multiplex PCR reads and lists one entry per CDR3 protein. The data show fewer than 250,000 distinct CDR3 sequences, 30% to 40% seen once. Source material: glioma tissue, nonneoplastic brain tissue, or PBMCs (not recorded which). The receptors were gathered from a human donor with low-grade glioma or glioblastoma, undergoing nonglioma brain surgery, or in good health (not recorded which). Both conserved end residues are part of each CDR3. A D gene is named only where the DNA matches it firmly. Where a row states a size, it is once, few, many or the class of an expanded clone; other rows omit it.

D gene: NA
clone size: many
V gene: TRBV28
J gene: TRBJ1-5
CDR3 protein: CASSLFNGYNQPQHF
CDR3 DNA: TGTGCCAGCAGTTTATTTAACGGTTACAATCAGCCCCAGCATTTT

D gene: TRBD2
clone size: few
V gene: TRBV9
J gene: TRBJ2-7
CDR3 protein: CASSVDPSLAGVRHEQYF
CDR3 DNA: TGTGCCAGCAGCGTAGACCCATCACTAGCGGGAGTTCGCCACGAGCAGTACTTC

D gene: NA
clone size: few
V gene: TRBV3-1
J gene: TRBJ2-5
CDR3 protein: CASSQDAKEETQYF
CDR3 DNA: TGTGCCAGCAGCCAAGATGCGAAGGAAGAGACCCAGTACTTC

D gene: NA
clone size: many
V gene: TRBV7-6
J gene: TRBJ2-7
CDR3 protein: CASSLSEGTYEQYF
CDR3 DNA: TGTGCCAGCAGCCTCAGCGAGGGAACCTACGAGCAGTACTTC

D gene: NA
clone size: NA
V gene: TRBV9
J gene: TRBJ2-3
CDR3 protein: CASSRYFRTDTHYF
CDR3 DNA: TGTGCCAGCAGTCGGTACTTCCGCACAGATACGCATTATTTT

D gene: NA
clone size: NA
V gene: TRBV28
J gene: TRBJ1-5
CDR3 protein: CASSGTGFAKTSYSNQPQHF
CDR3 DNA: TGTGCCAGCAGTGGAACTGGGTTTGCCAAGACAAGTTATAGCAATCAGCCCCAGCATTTT

D gene: TRBD2
clone size: once
V gene: TRBV19
J gene: TRBJ2-1
CDR3 protein: CSSSSKIAGSYNEQFF
CDR3 DNA: TGTTCCAGTAGTTCAAAAATAGCGGGAAGCTACAATGAGCAGTTCTTC

D gene: TRBD2
clone size: many
V gene: TRBV7-9
J gene: TRBJ2-7
CDR3 protein: CASSLATSGSSYEQYF
CDR3 DNA: TGTGCCAGCAGCTTAGCGACTAGCGGGAGCTCCTACGAGCAGTACTTC

D gene: NA
clone size: many
V gene: TRBV7-2
J gene: TRBJ2-2
CDR3 protein: CASSPRGGVNTGELFF
CDR3 DNA: TGTGCCAGCAGCCCGAGAGGGGGGGTTAACACCGGGGAGCTGTTTTTT

D gene: NA
clone size: NA
V gene: TRBV10-3
J gene: TRBJ2-5
CDR3 protein: CAISESRQQETQYF
CDR3 DNA: TGTGCCATCAGTGAGTCGCGACAGCAAGAGACCCAGTACTTC

D gene: NA
clone size: many
V gene: TRBV4-1
J gene: TRBJ2-3
CDR3 protein: CASSQDTDTDTQYF
CDR3 DNA: TGCGCCAGCAGCCAAGATACCGACACAGATACGCAGTATTTT

D gene: NA
clone size: few
V gene: TRBV29-1
J gene: TRBJ1-2
CDR3 protein: CSVPVPPEGANYGYTF
CDR3 DNA: TGCAGCGTTCCGGTCCCCCCGGAGGGGGCTAACTATGGCTACACCTTC

D gene: NA
clone size: many
V gene: TRBV2
J gene: TRBJ2-7
CDR3 protein: CASSESKGSSYEQYF
CDR3 DNA: TGTGCCAGCAGTGAATCTAAGGGAAGCTCCTACGAGCAGTACTTC

D gene: NA
clone size: once
V gene: TRBV7-9
J gene: TRBJ1-2
CDR3 protein: CASSLVRAFNYGYTF
CDR3 DNA: TGTGCCAGCAGCTTAGTACGGGCGTTTAACTATGGCTACACCTTC

D gene: NA
clone size: many
V gene: TRBV3-1
J gene: TRBJ2-7
CDR3 protein: CASSQNGDYEQYF
CDR3 DNA: TGTGCCAGCAGCCAAAACGGAGATTACGAGCAGTACTTC

D gene: TRBD1
clone size: many
V gene: TRBV28
J gene: TRBJ2-7
CDR3 protein: CASRSGTGGVDVVYEQYF
CDR3 DNA: TGTGCCAGCAGGTCCGGGACAGGGGGCGTTGATGTTGTCTACGAGCAGTACTTC

D gene: NA
clone size: NA
V gene: TRBV29-1
J gene: TRBJ2-7
CDR3 protein: CSVDYKYEQYF
CDR3 DNA: TGCAGCGTCGACTACAAGTACGAGCAGTACTTC

D gene: NA
clone size: NA
V gene: TRBV6-2/TRBV6-3
J gene: TRBJ2-1
CDR3 protein: CASSPLGGPYNEQLF
CDR3 DNA: TGTGCCAGCAGTCCACTAGGGGGGCCCTACAATGAGCAGTTATTC

D gene: TRBD2
clone size: few
V gene: TRBV30
J gene: TRBJ2-3
CDR3 protein: CAWSSAGGNSWYF
CDR3 DNA: TGTGCCTGGAGTTCAGCGGGAGGCAATAGTTGGTATTTT

D gene: TRBD2
clone size: many
V gene: TRBV24-1
J gene: TRBJ2-3
CDR3 protein: CATSDPGTSGSTDTQYF
CDR3 DNA: TGTGCCACCAGTGATCCGGGGACTAGCGGGAGCACAGATACGCAGTATTTT

D gene: NA
clone size: many
V gene: TRBV28
J gene: TRBJ1-6
CDR3 protein: CASSLPPGSVSNSPLHF
CDR3 DNA: TGTGCCAGCAGTTTACCACCAGGGTCGGTATCCAATTCACCCCTCCACTTT

D gene: TRBD2
clone size: NA
V gene: TRBV4-2
J gene: TRBJ2-7
CDR3 protein: CASSQGTSGVAAEQYF
CDR3 DNA: TGTGCCAGCAGCCAAGGGACTAGCGGGGTAGCGGCCGAGCAGTACTTC

D gene: TRBD2
clone size: NA
V gene: TRBV20-1
J gene: TRBJ2-5
CDR3 protein: CSAIVASGDQETQYF
CDR3 DNA: TGCAGTGCTATAGTGGCTAGCGGGGACCAGGAGACCCAGTACTTC

D gene: NA
clone size: many
V gene: TRBV7-2
J gene: TRBJ2-1
CDR3 protein: CASSRQIPSASYNEQFF
CDR3 DNA: TGTGCCAGCAGTCGACAGATCCCCAGCGCCTCCTACAATGAGCAGTTCTTC

D gene: NA
clone size: many
V gene: TRBV19
J gene: TRBJ2-7
CDR3 protein: CASSIGTRPYEQYF
CDR3 DNA: TGTGCCAGTAGTATAGGGACCCGACCCTACGAGCAGTACTTC

D gene: NA
clone size: many
V gene: TRBV10-3
J gene: TRBJ2-5
CDR3 protein: CATLGQNQETQYF
CDR3 DNA: TGTGCCACTTTGGGCCAGAATCAAGAGACCCAGTACTTC

D gene: NA
clone size: many
V gene: TRBV29-1
J gene: TRBJ2-7
CDR3 protein: CSVELTHTYEQYF
CDR3 DNA: TGCAGCGTTGAATTGACGCATACCTACGAGCAGTACTTC

D gene: TRBD2
clone size: NA
V gene: TRBV7-8
J gene: TRBJ2-3
CDR3 protein: CASSLGGSRTDTQYF
CDR3 DNA: TGTGCCAGCAGCTTGGGGGGGTCACGGACGGATACGCAGTATTTT

D gene: NA
clone size: NA
V gene: TRBV7-9
J gene: TRBJ2-3
CDR3 protein: CASSPDRGTQYF
CDR3 DNA: TGTGCCAGCAGCCCCGACAGAGGTACGCAGTATTTT

D gene: NA
clone size: NA
V gene: TRBV9
J gene: TRBJ2-3
CDR3 protein: CASSSPGTTLDTQYF
CDR3 DNA: TGTGCCAGCTCCTCCCCCGGGACCACACTAGATACGCAGTATTTT

D gene: NA
clone size: many
V gene: TRBV7-2
J gene: TRBJ2-2
CDR3 protein: CASSLAANTGELFF
CDR3 DNA: TGTGCCAGCAGCTTAGCTGCGAACACCGGGGAGCTGTTTTTT

D gene: TRBD1
clone size: many
V gene: TRBV29-1
J gene: TRBJ2-7
CDR3 protein: CSVAQGQPYEQYF
CDR3 DNA: TGCAGCGTTGCCCAGGGACAGCCCTACGAGCAGTACTTC

D gene: NA
clone size: NA
V gene: TRBV29-1
J gene: TRBJ2-7
CDR3 protein: CSASPVGSVDEQYF
CDR3 DNA: TGCAGCGCCTCCCCAGTCGGCAGTGTCGACGAGCAGTACTTC

D gene: NA
clone size: few
V gene: TRBV9
J gene: TRBJ2-5
CDR3 protein: CASSVRFRETQYF
CDR3 DNA: TGTGCCAGCAGCGTAAGGTTTAGGGAGACCCAGTACTTC

D gene: NA
clone size: many
V gene: TRBV7-2
J gene: TRBJ2-3
CDR3 protein: CASSLSVRGWDTQYF
CDR3 DNA: TGTGCCAGCAGCTTATCTGTGCGGGGCTGGGATACGCAGTATTTT

D gene: NA
clone size: NA
V gene: TRBV12-3/TRBV12-4
J gene: TRBJ2-5
CDR3 protein: CASSFIGETQYF
CDR3 DNA: TGTGCCAGCAGTTTTATTGGGGAGACCCAGTACTTC

D gene: NA
clone size: many
V gene: TRBV7-2
J gene: TRBJ1-6
CDR3 protein: CASSLRTPANNSPLHF
CDR3 DNA: TGTGCCAGCAGCTTAAGGACACCGGCCAATAATTCACCCCTCCACTTT

D gene: NA
clone size: NA
V gene: TRBV11-1
J gene: TRBJ2-2
CDR3 protein: CASIKEADTGELFF
CDR3 DNA: TGTGCCAGCATCAAAGAGGCCGACACCGGGGAGCTGTTTTTT

D gene: TRBD2
clone size: many
V gene: TRBV7-2
J gene: TRBJ2-5
CDR3 protein: CASSLGGLAQETQYF
CDR3 DNA: TGTGCCAGCAGCTTAGGGGGACTAGCTCAAGAGACCCAGTACTTC

D gene: TRBD2
clone size: NA
V gene: TRBV7-2
J gene: TRBJ2-1
CDR3 protein: CANSLGGTSGLYEQFF
CDR3 DNA: TGTGCCAACAGCTTGGGGGGGACTAGCGGGTTATATGAGCAGTTCTTC

D gene: NA
clone size: NA
V gene: TRBV7-9
J gene: TRBJ2-7
CDR3 protein: CASSYRVQYEQYF
CDR3 DNA: TGTGCCAGCAGTTACAGGGTGCAATACGAGCAGTACTTC

D gene: NA
clone size: NA
V gene: TRBV4-2
J gene: TRBJ2-7
CDR3 protein: CASSQDPTRSSYEQYF
CDR3 DNA: TGTGCCAGCAGCCAAGACCCGACGAGGAGCTCCTACGAGCAGTACTTC

D gene: TRBD2
clone size: once
V gene: TRBV20-1
J gene: TRBJ2-1
CDR3 protein: CSASGLAGVNEQFF
CDR3 DNA: TGCAGTGCTAGTGGCCTAGCGGGAGTTAATGAGCAGTTCTTC

D gene: NA
clone size: NA
V gene: TRBV6-2/TRBV6-3
J gene: TRBJ1-1
CDR3 protein: CASSARGEAFF
CDR3 DNA: TGTGCCAGCAGTGCCCGGGGTGAAGCTTTCTTT

D gene: TRBD2
clone size: NA
V gene: TRBV28
J gene: TRBJ2-7
CDR3 protein: CASSMVSGRSSYEQYF
CDR3 DNA: TGTGCCAGCAGTATGGTTAGCGGGAGGAGCTCCTACGAGCAGTACTTC

D gene: NA
clone size: NA
V gene: TRBV4-3
J gene: TRBJ2-1
CDR3 protein: CASSQAGEQFF
CDR3 DNA: TGCGCCAGCAGCCAAGCGGGTGAGCAGTTCTTC

D gene: NA
clone size: many
V gene: TRBV19
J gene: TRBJ2-1
CDR3 protein: CASSAEYNEQFF
CDR3 DNA: TGTGCCAGTAGTGCGGAATACAATGAGCAGTTCTTC

D gene: NA
clone size: NA
V gene: TRBV2
J gene: TRBJ2-1
CDR3 protein: CASTPTAGLYNEQFF
CDR3 DNA: TGTGCCAGCACCCCGACAGCGGGCCTCTACAATGAGCAGTTCTTC

D gene: TRBD1
clone size: many
V gene: TRBV27
J gene: TRBJ2-3
CDR3 protein: CASSLLDRGLTDTQYF
CDR3 DNA: TGTGCCAGCAGTTTGCTAGACAGGGGATTGACAGATACGCAGTATTTT

D gene: TRBD2
clone size: many
V gene: TRBV7-2
J gene: TRBJ2-1
CDR3 protein: CASSLDWTSGRNEQFF
CDR3 DNA: TGTGCCAGCAGCTTAGATTGGACTAGCGGGAGGAATGAGCAGTTCTTC

D gene: TRBD2
clone size: NA
V gene: TRBV7-6
J gene: TRBJ2-7
CDR3 protein: CASSLELAGSYEQYF
CDR3 DNA: TGTGCCAGCAGCTTAGAACTAGCGGGTTCCTACGAGCAGTACTTC